A selection of T cell receptor beta chains follows, all from one sample in a study of blood T cell repertoires in COVID-19. Method: immunoSEQ multiplex PCR; TCRdb's copy keeps in-frame clones and lacks some. The top ten clones hold around 14% of a sample with more than 150,000 clones, roughly three quarters of them seen once. The specimen sequenced was PBMCs or T cells enriched from blood (not recorded which). These receptor sequences come from a man in his 60s who had been exposed to COVID-19. The CDR3 runs from the conserved cysteine through the conserved F or W. The D gene is left open where the match is weak.

cdr3_aa	cdr3_nt	d_call	v_call	j_call
CASSPRAGSYEQYF	TGTGCCAGCAGCCCCCGTGCCGGTAGCTACGAGCAGTACTTC	-	TRBV7-2	TRBJ2-7
CASSHLRKDRRQGGTEAFF	TGTGCCAGCAGTCACCTTCGCAAGGACAGGAGACAGGGCGGCACTGAAGCTTTCTTT	TRBD1	TRBV6-6	TRBJ1-1
CASGFYSYNEQFF	TGTGCTAGTGGTTTCTACAGTTACAATGAGCAGTTCTTC	-	TRBV12-5	TRBJ2-1
CANTKGQMNTEAFF	TGTGCCAACACCAAGGGGCAGATGAACACTGAAGCTTTCTTT	-	TRBV11-1	TRBJ1-1
CASSLYSGTTGGVEQYF	TGTGCCAGCAGTTTATACAGCGGAACGACAGGGGGCGTTGAGCAGTACTTC	TRBD1	TRBV27	TRBJ2-7
CASSLGTGRRQGETQYF	TGTGCCAGCAGCCTTGGGACAGGGAGGAGGCAAGGGGAGACCCAGTACTTC	TRBD1	TRBV5-6	TRBJ2-5
CASNDRAGNTIYF	TGTGCCAGCAACGACAGGGCTGGAAACACCATATATTTT	TRBD1	TRBV11-3	TRBJ1-3
CASREGAGFDEQFF	TGTGCCAGCAGGGAGGGCGCGGGATTCGATGAGCAGTTCTTC	-	TRBV28	TRBJ2-1
CASAGGSNNSPLHF	TGTGCCAGTGCAGGGGGCTCTAACAATTCACCCCTCCACTTT	TRBD1	TRBV28	TRBJ1-6
CASSLALIAGGASTDTQYF	TGTGCCAGCAGCTTGGCCTTGATAGCGGGAGGCGCTAGCACAGATACGCAGTATTTT	TRBD2	TRBV5-8	TRBJ2-3
CASSPQREVVDNEQFF	TGTGCCAGCTCCCCCCAGCGGGAGGTCGTTGACAATGAGCAGTTCTTC	TRBD2	TRBV18	TRBJ2-1
CAISGQVLNYGYTF	TGTGCCATCAGTGGACAGGTCCTTAACTATGGCTACACCTTC	-	TRBV10-3	TRBJ1-2